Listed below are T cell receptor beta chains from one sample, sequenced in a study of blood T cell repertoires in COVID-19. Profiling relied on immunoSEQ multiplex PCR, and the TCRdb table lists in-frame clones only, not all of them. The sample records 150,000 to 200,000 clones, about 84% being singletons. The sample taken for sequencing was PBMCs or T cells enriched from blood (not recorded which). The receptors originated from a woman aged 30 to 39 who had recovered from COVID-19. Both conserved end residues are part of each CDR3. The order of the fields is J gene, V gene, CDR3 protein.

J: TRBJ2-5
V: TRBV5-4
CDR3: CASSLGLAGGETQYF

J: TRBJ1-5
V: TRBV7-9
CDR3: CASSRDTNQPQHF

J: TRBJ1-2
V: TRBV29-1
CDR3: CSAETGANYGYTF

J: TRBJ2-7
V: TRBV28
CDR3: CASSLVSAGGPYEQYF

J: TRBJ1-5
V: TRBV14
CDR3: CASSQGQGRNQPQHF

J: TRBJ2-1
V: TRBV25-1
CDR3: CASSEQNRVGDEQFF

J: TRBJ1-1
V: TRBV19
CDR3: CASSMDSTGRVGTEAFF

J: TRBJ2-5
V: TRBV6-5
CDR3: CASSSPGLPPETQYF

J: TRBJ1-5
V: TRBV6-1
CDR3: CASSDAREGNQPQHF

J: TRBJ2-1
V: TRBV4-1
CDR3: CASSQDSTPYNEQFF

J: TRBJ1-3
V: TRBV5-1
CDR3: CASSGRQGAGGDTIYF

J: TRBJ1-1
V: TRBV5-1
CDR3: CASSLVVSGNTEAFF

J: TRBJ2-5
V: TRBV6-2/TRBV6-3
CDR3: CASSKYSGLVRETQYF

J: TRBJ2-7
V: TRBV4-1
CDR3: CASSQQPGLAGIQYF

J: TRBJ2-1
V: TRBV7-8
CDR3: CASSLNNNEQFF

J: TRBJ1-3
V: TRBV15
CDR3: CATSRMREGGPGNTIYF

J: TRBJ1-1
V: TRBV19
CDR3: CASRQTGYLNTEAFF

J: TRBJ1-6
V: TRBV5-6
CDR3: CASSRVGSYNSPLHF

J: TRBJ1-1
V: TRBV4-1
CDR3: CASSQDRNTEAFF

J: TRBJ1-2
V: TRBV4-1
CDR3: CASSQRLTDGYTF

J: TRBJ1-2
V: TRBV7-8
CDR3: CASSQDRGLSYTF

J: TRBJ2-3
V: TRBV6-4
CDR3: CASSPEPGPDTQYF

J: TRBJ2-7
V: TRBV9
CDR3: CASNPGQGSSYEQYF

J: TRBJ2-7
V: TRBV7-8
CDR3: CASSPNYEQYF

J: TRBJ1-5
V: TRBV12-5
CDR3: CASAPDIGGQPQHF

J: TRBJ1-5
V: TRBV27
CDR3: CASSTATGVGQPQHF

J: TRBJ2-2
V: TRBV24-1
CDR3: CATSLGLAGVPAAGTGELFF

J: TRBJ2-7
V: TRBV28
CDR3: CASTSGTYEQYF

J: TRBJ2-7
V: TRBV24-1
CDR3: CATSGGGNEQYF

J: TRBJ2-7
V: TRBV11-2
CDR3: CASSYRDAVLPYF

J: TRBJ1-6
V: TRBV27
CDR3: CASTVTRDSNSPLHF

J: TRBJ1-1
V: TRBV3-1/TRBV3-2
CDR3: CASSQGARQGRAFF

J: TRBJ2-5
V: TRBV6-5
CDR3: CASSYSPREALETQYF

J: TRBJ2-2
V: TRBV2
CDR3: CASSRPLNTGELFF